Below are 32 T cell receptor beta chains sequenced from a single sample in a study of blood T cell repertoires in COVID-19. Measured with immunoSEQ multiplex PCR; TCRdb has only the in-frame clones, and not every one. The table lists about 380,000 clones, 85% to 90% of them singletons. The source material was PBMCs or T cells enriched from blood (not recorded which). Source of these receptors: a woman in her late teens or twenties who had recovered from COVID-19.

V is TRBV2 and J is TRBJ2-7, with D tentatively TRBD1 (6 bases). Germline CDR1 and CDR2: SNHLY and FYNNEI. CDR3 length equals 15 residues. V shed 7 bases and J shed 1 base, with 17 bases lying between them. The CDR3 sequence: CASILPGQRSYEQYF. As DNA, the CDR3 is TGTGCCAGCATTCTACCGGGACAACGGTCCTACGAGCAGTACTTC.

The rearrangement links TRBV6-2 or TRBV6-3 to TRBJ2-5; 7 positions match TRBD1. J lost 5 bases, V lost 5 bases, and 14 bases had no gene match. This CDR3 contains 16 residues. Per germline, CDR1 MNHEY and CDR2 SVGEGT. The CDR3 DNA is TGTGCCAGCAGTAATCGAAGACAGGGAGCGCTTGAGACCCAGTACTTC. Its translation: CASSNRRQGALETQYF.

The chain joins TRBV5-1 to TRBJ1-4; TRBD1 aligns across 8 bases. The CDR3 spans 18 residues. From germline, CDR1 is SGHRS and CDR2 YFSETQ. The junction had 15 bases not matched to a gene; V was cut back by 4 bases and J by 4 bases. The CDR3 region is CASSKDREVSARNEKLFF. CDR3 nucleotides: TGCGCCAGCAGCAAGGACAGGGAAGTCTCTGCCCGTAATGAAAAACTGTTTTTT.

This chain links TRBV2 with TRBJ1-1; no clear D. The germline V gene has CDR1 SNHLY and CDR2 FYNNEI. V lost 3 bases, J lost 5 bases, and 10 bases lay in between. CDR3 length: 13 residues. CDR3 amino acids: CASSDGGRTEAFF. CDR3 DNA: TGTGCCAGCAGTGATGGAGGGAGAACTGAAGCTTTCTTT.

The chain carries TRBV6-5 and TRBJ1-4; D uncertain. The CDR3 loop spans 14 amino acids. The V gene's germline CDR1 is MNHEY and CDR2 SVGAGI. With 4 bases removed from V and 7 bases from J, the gap between germline ends came to 13 bases. The CDR3 DNA follows: TGTGCCAGCAGTTGGGCAGTCATTGGTGAAAAACTGTTTTTT. Translated: CASSWAVIGEKLFF.

This clone appeared a single time. The J gene is TRBJ2-5, the V gene TRBV9; D possibly corresponds to TRBD2 (5 bases). This CDR3 has 13 amino acids. Germline CDR1 is SGDLS and CDR2 is YYNGEE. With 0 bases removed from V and 3 bases from J, the gap between germline ends came to 6 bases. The CDR3 DNA sequence: TGTGCCAGCAGCGTAGGGGGAGAAGAGACCCAGTACTTC. Its translation is CASSVGGEETQYF.

V usage is TRBV18 and J usage is TRBJ2-2, with TRBD1 as a possible D gene (6 bases). Trimming shortened V by 2 bases and J by 3 bases, and 13 bases separated the two germline ends. The CDR3 is 16 amino acids. Germline V lookup: CDR1 KGHSH, CDR2 LQKENI. The CDR3 sequence: CASSPGTGSDTGELFF. CDR3 nucleotide sequence: TGTGCCAGCTCACCAGGAACAGGGTCGGACACCGGGGAGCTGTTTTTT.

The V and J genes are TRBV6-2 or TRBV6-3 and TRBJ1-2; D gene uncertain. Germline assignment: CDR1 MNHEY and CDR2 SVGEGT. The CDR3 spans 15 residues. Trimming removed 3 bases from V and 7 bases from J, with 18 bases in between. The chain's CDR3 is CASSYTRGRLPGYTF. CDR3 in DNA: TGTGCCAGCAGTTATACTCGTGGGAGGTTACCTGGCTACACCTTC.

The chain has TRBV19 and TRBJ1-6; D is possibly TRBD1 (5 bases). The CDR3 totals 16 residues. Trimming pared 7 bases from V and 0 bases from J, leaving 13 bases between. Germline lookup yields CDR1 LNHDA and CDR2 SQIVND (reference sequence). CDR3 region: CASNQGRSSYNSPLHF. The CDR3 nucleotides read TGTGCCAGTAATCAGGGTCGGAGCTCCTATAATTCACCCCTCCACTTT.

V is TRBV19 and J is TRBJ1-1; 8 bases match TRBD1. CDR1 and CDR2 from the germline V gene are LNHDA and SQIVND (reference sequence). V shed 6 bases and J 6 bases; nucleotides not matched to a gene: 12. This CDR3 spans 15 amino acids. The CDR3 nucleotides read TGTGCCAGTAGCCTAATTCGGGACAGGCCTTCTGAAGCTTTCTTT. Translated: CASSLIRDRPSEAFF.

The chain combines TRBV7-2 with TRBJ1-1; 9 bases align to TRBD1. Trimming took 8 bases from V and 1 from J; bases not matched to a gene: 11. This CDR3 has 16 residues. Germline-derived CDR1 and CDR2 are SGHTA and FQGNSA. CDR3 sequence reads: CASRSSEQGANTEAFF. Written as DNA, the CDR3 is TGTGCCAGCCGGTCCTCCGAACAGGGGGCGAACACTGAAGCTTTCTTT.

This clone occurred many times. This sequence joins TRBV5-1 and TRBJ2-7, with 9 positions matching TRBD1. Germline CDR1 SGHRS, CDR2 YFSETQ. V lost 4 bases to trimming and J lost 1 base; unmatched junction nucleotides: 6. The CDR3 runs 15 residues. The CDR3 reads CASSRETGGSYEQYF. The CDR3 DNA reads as TGCGCCAGCAGCCGCGAGACAGGGGGGTCCTACGAGCAGTACTTC. The full variable domain, in which reference TRBV5-1 and TRBJ2-7 provide the parts outside the CDR3, is KAGVTQTPRYLIKTRGQQVTLSCSPISGHRSVSWYQQTPGQGLQFLFEYFSETQRNKGNFPGRFSGRQFSNSRSEMNVSTLELGDSALYLCASSRETGGSYEQYFGPGTRLTVT.

DNA of the CDR3: TGTGCCAGCAGCTTGGCGGACAGGGGCTTGCGGGAAAAACTGTTTTTT. Residues: CASSLADRGLREKLFF. This chain connects TRBV5-8 to TRBJ1-4; 9 positions agree with TRBD1. The germline gives CDR1 SGHTS, CDR2 YDEGEE. After removal of 0 bases from V and 8 bases from J, the junction contained 8 bases not matched to a gene. CDR3 length equals 16 residues.

The chain couples TRBV30 to TRBJ1-6, with D possibly matching TRBD1 (6 bases). CDR1 is GTSNPN and CDR2 is SVGIG in the germline V gene (reference sequence). V lost 6 bases to trimming and J lost 2 bases, with 11 bases between them. The CDR3 spans 14 residues. DNA for the CDR3: TGTGCCTGCACAGGGTCGCCCTATAATTCACCCCTCCACTTT. Translation: CACTGSPYNSPLHF.

The chain joins TRBV6-5 to TRBJ1-5; D is unresolved. Trimming took off 8 bases at V and 5 bases at J, with 13 bases between the two ends. The CDR3 is made up of 13 amino acids. Per germline, CDR1 MNHEY and CDR2 SVGAGI. The CDR3 nucleotides are TGTGCCAGCGCAGCGGACCAATATCAGCCCCAGCATTTT. Translating gives CASAADQYQPQHF.

V usage is TRBV11-2 and J usage is TRBJ2-2; TRBD2 matches at 10 bases. This CDR3 is 16 amino acids long. V lost 3 bases and J lost 2; bases outside the gene matches: 3. Germline assignment: CDR1 SGHAT and CDR2 FQNNGV. The DNA of the CDR3 is TGTGCCAGCAGCTTCCTAGCGGGGGTCAACACCGGGGAGCTGTTTTTT. This gives the protein CASSFLAGVNTGELFF.

V is TRBV6-2 or TRBV6-3 and J is TRBJ1-3; tentative D call: TRBD1 (5 bases). Germline lookup yields CDR1 MNHEY and CDR2 SVGEGT. Trimming removed 4 bases at V and 9 bases at J, with 7 bases between. This CDR3 is built from 11 residues. The CDR3 bases are TGTGCCAGCAGTTCCAGGGTCACCATATATTTT. It is translated as CASSSRVTIYF.

This sequence joins TRBV24-1 and TRBJ2-2; a possible D gene is TRBD1 (5 bases). There are 14 residues in the CDR3. V lost 2 bases and J lost 6, with 9 bases in between. The germline gives CDR1 KGHDR, CDR2 SFDVKD. The CDR3 region has the DNA TGTGCCACCAGTGATTACTCAGGGCCCGGGGAGCTGTTTTTT. Protein sequence: CATSDYSGPGELFF.

The chain has TRBV6-6 and TRBJ1-4, with 7 bases matching TRBD1. V lost 5 bases, J lost 8 bases, and 14 bases stayed unmatched. Germline values: CDR1 MNHNY, CDR2 SVGAGI (reference sequence). The CDR3 is 16 amino acids. In nucleotides, the CDR3 is TGTGCCAGCAGTCCCCCAGGGGGGACGGACATGGAAAAACTGTTTTTT. It is translated as CASSPPGGTDMEKLFF.

The chain recombines TRBV6-4 with TRBJ1-5, with D possibly being TRBD1 (5 bases). This CDR3 contains 15 residues. From germline, CDR1 is MRHNA and CDR2 SNTAGT. Trimming removed 5 bases from V and 1 base from J, with 12 bases in between. CDR3 sequence reads: CASSKEGLSNQPQHF. The DNA for the CDR3 is TGTGCCAGCAGTAAGGAGGGGCTCAGCAATCAGCCCCAGCATTTT.

J is TRBJ1-6 and V is TRBV18; 9 positions agree with TRBD1. The CDR3 consists of 17 residues. J lost 7 bases, V lost 6 bases, and 13 bases had no gene match. The germline V gene has CDR1 KGHSH and CDR2 LQKENI. Here the CDR3 DNA reads TGTGCCAGCTCTCACGCCGAGACAGGGGGTAACAATTCACCCCTCCACTTT. Its protein is CASSHAETGGNNSPLHF.

The chain links TRBV5-4 to TRBJ1-1; a possible D gene is TRBD1 (6 bases). CDR1 and CDR2 from the germline V gene are SGHNT and YYREEE (reference sequence). Trimming removed 0 bases at V and 2 bases at J, with 11 bases between. CDR3 length: 15 amino acids. The CDR3 sequence: CASSLARRGNTEAFF. CDR3 nucleotide sequence: TGTGCCAGCAGCTTGGCTCGCAGGGGCAACACTGAAGCTTTCTTT.

The rearrangement links TRBV19 to TRBJ1-2; D gene uncertain. CDR1 and CDR2 (germline): LNHDA, SQIVND (reference sequence). Trimming stripped 5 bases from V and 0 bases from J, with 13 bases between. The CDR3 consists of 15 residues. The CDR3 DNA follows: TGTGCCAGTAGTTCCCCGGTCGTACCTAACTATGGCTACACCTTC. Its protein product is CASSSPVVPNYGYTF.

The chain recombines TRBV30 with TRBJ1-5, with a tentative D call TRBD1 (6 bases). The CDR3 contains 13 residues. Deletions cut 8 bases from V and 9 bases from J, with 20 bases between. Germline-derived CDR1 and CDR2 are GTSNPN and SVGIG (reference sequence). Here the CDR3 DNA reads TGTGCCAGTTCAACAGGGATCCTAACGCCCCAGCATTTT. The encoded protein is CASSTGILTPQHF.

The rearrangement links TRBV4-1 to TRBJ1-2; weak D call: TRBD1 (5 bases). The CDR3 runs to 14 residues. Trimming shortened V by 4 bases and J by 8 bases, and 17 bases separated the two germline ends. Germline CDR1 and CDR2: MGHRA and YSYEKL. The CDR3 DNA follows: TGCGCCAGCAGCCCCGCCTCATTAAAGGGGGGCTACACCTTC. Translation gives CASSPASLKGGYTF.

The rearrangement links TRBV30 to TRBJ2-7, with TRBD2 as a possible D gene (6 bases). CDR3 length: 12 residues. The germline gives CDR1 GTSNPN, CDR2 SVGIG (reference sequence). V was cut by 5 bases and J by 1 base, with 9 bases left in between. This CDR3 reads CAWSRESYEQYF. CDR3 in DNA: TGTGCCTGGTCCCGGGAGTCCTACGAGCAGTACTTC.

Here the CDR3 reads CASTQGAANEKLFF. CDR3 DNA sequence: TGTGCCAGCACCCAGGGGGCAGCTAATGAAAAACTGTTTTTT. This chain joins TRBV6-5 and TRBJ1-4, with TRBD1 matching over 8 bases. The ends lost 7 bases at V and 3 bases at J; junction bases unmatched: 4. The CDR3 has 14 amino acids. From germline, CDR1 is MNHEY and CDR2 SVGAGI.

This chain connects TRBV14 to TRBJ2-2; D is uncertain. Trimming left V 2 bases short and J 6 bases short, with 10 bases between. CDR1 and CDR2 from the germline V gene are SGHDN and FVKESK. The CDR3 sequence is 14 residues long. The CDR3 sequence is CASSQQAWPGELFF. In DNA, the CDR3 is TGTGCCAGCAGCCAACAGGCATGGCCCGGGGAGCTGTTTTTT.

The rearrangement links TRBV19 to TRBJ2-3, with D perhaps matching TRBD2 (6 bases). The CDR3 covers 13 residues. Germline V lookup: CDR1 LNHDA, CDR2 SQIVND (reference sequence). V dropped 5 bases and J dropped 9 bases, with 15 bases sitting between them. CDR3 amino acids: CASSPRDFLTQYF. The CDR3 DNA reads as TGTGCCAGTAGTCCCCGGGACTTCTTAACGCAGTATTTT.

The V gene is TRBV10-2, the J gene TRBJ1-2; D gene uncertain. Germline loops: CDR1 WSHSY, CDR2 SAAADI. V shed 3 bases and J shed 3 bases, with 8 bases lying between them. This CDR3 region has 13 residues. DNA for the CDR3: TGCGCCAGCAGTGATGGGAGGGACTATGGCTACACCTTC. This gives the protein CASSDGRDYGYTF.

A remark on this clone: Other DNA sequences within the sample encode an identical CDR3. V gene TRBV5-5 combines with J gene TRBJ2-7; tentatively, D is TRBD1 (5 bases). The germline V gene has CDR1 SGHKS and CDR2 YYEKEE (reference sequence). The CDR3 has 13 residues. V was shortened by 1 base and J by 1 base, with 6 bases between the two germline ends. CDR3 amino acids: CASSLQGSYEQYF. CDR3 nucleotides: TGTGCCAGCAGCTTGCAGGGTTCCTACGAGCAGTACTTC.

This chain joins TRBV11-2 and TRBJ2-7; TRBD1 might be the D (6 bases). The germline CDR1 and CDR2 sequences are SGHAT and FQNNGV. This CDR3 comprises 17 residues. V lost 3 bases and J lost 7, with 25 bases in between. CDR3 DNA sequence: TGTGCCAGCAGCTTGAACAGGGAGCGCCCTCCGATAAGGGAGCAGTACTTC. Protein product: CASSLNRERPPIREQYF.